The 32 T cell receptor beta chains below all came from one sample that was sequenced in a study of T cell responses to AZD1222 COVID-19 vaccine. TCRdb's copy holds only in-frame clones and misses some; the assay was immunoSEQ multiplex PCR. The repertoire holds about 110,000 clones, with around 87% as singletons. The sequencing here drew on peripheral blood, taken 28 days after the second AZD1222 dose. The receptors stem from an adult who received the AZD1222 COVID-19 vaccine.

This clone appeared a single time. CDR3 amino acids: CASRGQGTQETQYF. The CDR3 nucleotides are TGTGCCAGCAGGGGACAGGGGACCCAAGAGACCCAGTACTTC. The V gene is TRBV5-5, the J gene TRBJ2-5; TRBD1 matches 10 bases. This CDR3 spans 14 amino acids. Germline V gene data show CDR1 as SGHKS and CDR2 as YYEKEE (reference sequence). After removal of 5 bases from V and 1 base from J, the junction contained 2 bases not matched to a gene.

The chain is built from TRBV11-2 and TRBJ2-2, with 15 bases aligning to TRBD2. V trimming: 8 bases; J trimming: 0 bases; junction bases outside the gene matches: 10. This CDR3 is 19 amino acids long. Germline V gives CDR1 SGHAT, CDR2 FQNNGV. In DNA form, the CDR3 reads TGTGCCAGCGGACTAGCGGGGGGGATTCGAATCGCGAACACCGGGGAGCTGTTTTTT. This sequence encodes CASGLAGGIRIANTGELFF. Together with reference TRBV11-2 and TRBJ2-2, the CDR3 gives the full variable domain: EAGVAQSPRYKIIEKRQSVAFWCNPISGHATLYWYQQILGQGPKLLIQFQNNGVVDDSQLPKDRFSAERLKGVDSTLKIQPAKLEDSAVYLCASGLAGGIRIANTGELFFGEGSRLTVL.

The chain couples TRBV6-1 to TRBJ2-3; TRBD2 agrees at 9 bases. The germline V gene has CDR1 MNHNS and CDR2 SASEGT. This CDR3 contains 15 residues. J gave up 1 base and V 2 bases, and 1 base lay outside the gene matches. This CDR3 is CASSELAGRTDTQYF. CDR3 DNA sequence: TGTGCCAGCAGTGAACTAGCGGGGCGCACAGATACGCAGTATTTT.

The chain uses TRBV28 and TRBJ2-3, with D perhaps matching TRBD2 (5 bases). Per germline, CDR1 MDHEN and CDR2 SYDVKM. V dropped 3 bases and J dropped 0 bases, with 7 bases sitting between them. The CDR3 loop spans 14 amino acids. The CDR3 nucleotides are TGTGCCAGCAGTTTGAAGCGGAGCACAGATACGCAGTATTTT. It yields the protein CASSLKRSTDTQYF.

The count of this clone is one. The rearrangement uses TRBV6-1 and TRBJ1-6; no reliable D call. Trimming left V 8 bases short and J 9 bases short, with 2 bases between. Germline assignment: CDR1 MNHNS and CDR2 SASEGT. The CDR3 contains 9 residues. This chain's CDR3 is CASGSPLHF. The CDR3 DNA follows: TGTGCCAGCGGTTCACCCCTCCACTTT.

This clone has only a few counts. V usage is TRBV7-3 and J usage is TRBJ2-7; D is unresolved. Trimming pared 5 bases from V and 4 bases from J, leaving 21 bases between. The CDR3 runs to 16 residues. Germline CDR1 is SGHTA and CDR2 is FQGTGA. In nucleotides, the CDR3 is TGTGCCAGCAGCCCGACACGGATCAAATCGTGGTACGAGCAGTACTTC. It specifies CASSPTRIKSWYEQYF.

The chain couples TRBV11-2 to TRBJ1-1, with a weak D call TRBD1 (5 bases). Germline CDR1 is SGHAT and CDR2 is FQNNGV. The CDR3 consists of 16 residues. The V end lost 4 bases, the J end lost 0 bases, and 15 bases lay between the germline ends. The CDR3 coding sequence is TGTGCCAGCAGCTCGTACGCGGGGGGAATGAACACTGAAGCTTTCTTT. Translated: CASSSYAGGMNTEAFF.

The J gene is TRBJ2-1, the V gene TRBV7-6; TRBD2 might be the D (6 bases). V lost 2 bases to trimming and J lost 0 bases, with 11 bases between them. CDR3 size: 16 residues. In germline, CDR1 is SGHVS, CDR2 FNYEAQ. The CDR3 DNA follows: TGTGCCAGCAGCTTACTGAGCGGGCGCTCCTACAATGAGCAGTTCTTC. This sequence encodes CASSLLSGRSYNEQFF.

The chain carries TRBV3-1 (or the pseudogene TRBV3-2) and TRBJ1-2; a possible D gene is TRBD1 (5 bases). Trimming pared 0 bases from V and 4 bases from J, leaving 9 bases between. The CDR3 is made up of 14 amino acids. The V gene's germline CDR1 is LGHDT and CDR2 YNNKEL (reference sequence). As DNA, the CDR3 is TGTGCCAGCAGCCAAGAGAGGGGCGGCTATGGCTACACCTTC. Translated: CASSQERGGYGYTF.

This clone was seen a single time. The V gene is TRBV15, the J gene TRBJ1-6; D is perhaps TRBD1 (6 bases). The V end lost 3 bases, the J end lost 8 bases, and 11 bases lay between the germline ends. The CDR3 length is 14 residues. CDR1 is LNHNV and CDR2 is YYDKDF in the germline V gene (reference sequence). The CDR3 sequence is CATSSGQGYSPLHF. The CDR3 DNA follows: TGTGCCACCAGCAGTGGGCAGGGGTATTCACCCCTCCACTTT.

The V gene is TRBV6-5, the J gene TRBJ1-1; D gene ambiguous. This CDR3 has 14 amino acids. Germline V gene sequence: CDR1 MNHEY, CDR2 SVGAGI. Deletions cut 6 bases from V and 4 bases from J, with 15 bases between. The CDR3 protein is CASRSRGKVTEAFF. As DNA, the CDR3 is TGTGCCAGCAGAAGTCGGGGAAAGGTCACTGAAGCTTTCTTT.

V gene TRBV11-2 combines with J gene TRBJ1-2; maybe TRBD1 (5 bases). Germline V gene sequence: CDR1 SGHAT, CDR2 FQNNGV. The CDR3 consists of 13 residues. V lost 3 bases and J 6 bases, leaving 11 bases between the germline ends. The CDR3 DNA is TGTGCCAGCAGCTTTCAGGGCGGGGATGGCTACACCTTC. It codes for CASSFQGGDGYTF.

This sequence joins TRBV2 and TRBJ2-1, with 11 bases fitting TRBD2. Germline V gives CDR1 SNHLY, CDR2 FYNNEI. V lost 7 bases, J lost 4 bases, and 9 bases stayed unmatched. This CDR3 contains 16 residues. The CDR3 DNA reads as TGTGCCAGCACTAATAGCGGGGGGGCCAGATACAATGAGCAGTTCTTC. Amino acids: CASTNSGGARYNEQFF. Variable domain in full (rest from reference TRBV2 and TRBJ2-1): EPEVTQTPSHQVTQMGQEVILRCVPISNHLYFYWYRQILGQKVEFLVSFYNNEISEKSEIFDDQFSVERPDGSNFTLKIRSTKLEDSAMYFCASTNSGGARYNEQFFGPGTRLTVL.

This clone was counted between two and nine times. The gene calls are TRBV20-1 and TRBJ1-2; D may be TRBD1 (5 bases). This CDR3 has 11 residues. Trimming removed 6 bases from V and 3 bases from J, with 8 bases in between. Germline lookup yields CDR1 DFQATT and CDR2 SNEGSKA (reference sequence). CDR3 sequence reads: CSASTDYGYTF. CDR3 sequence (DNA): TGCAGTGCCTCGACAGACTATGGCTACACCTTC.

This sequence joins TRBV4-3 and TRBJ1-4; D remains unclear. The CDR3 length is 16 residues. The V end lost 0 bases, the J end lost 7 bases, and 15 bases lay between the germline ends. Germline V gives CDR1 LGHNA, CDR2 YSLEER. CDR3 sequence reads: CASSQDLVNSGEKLFF. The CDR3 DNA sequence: TGCGCCAGCAGCCAAGATTTGGTAAATTCCGGTGAAAAACTGTTTTTT.

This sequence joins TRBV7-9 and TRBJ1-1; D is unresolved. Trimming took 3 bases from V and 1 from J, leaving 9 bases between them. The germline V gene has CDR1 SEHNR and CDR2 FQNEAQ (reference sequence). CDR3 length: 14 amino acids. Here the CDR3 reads CASSFQFRNTEAFF. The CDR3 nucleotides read TGTGCCAGCAGCTTCCAATTCCGGAACACTGAAGCTTTCTTT. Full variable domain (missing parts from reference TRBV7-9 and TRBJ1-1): DTGVSQNPRHKITKRGQNVTFRCDPISEHNRLYWYRQTLGQGPEFLTYFQNEAQLEKSRLLSDRFSAERPKGSFSTLEIQRTEQGDSAMYLCASSFQFRNTEAFFGQGTRLTVV.

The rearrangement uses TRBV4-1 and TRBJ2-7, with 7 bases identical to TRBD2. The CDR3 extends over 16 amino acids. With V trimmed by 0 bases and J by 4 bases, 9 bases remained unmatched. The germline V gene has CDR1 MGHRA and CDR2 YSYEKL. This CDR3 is CASSQESSGIKYEQYF. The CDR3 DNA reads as TGCGCCAGCAGCCAAGAATCCAGCGGGATAAAATACGAGCAGTACTTC.

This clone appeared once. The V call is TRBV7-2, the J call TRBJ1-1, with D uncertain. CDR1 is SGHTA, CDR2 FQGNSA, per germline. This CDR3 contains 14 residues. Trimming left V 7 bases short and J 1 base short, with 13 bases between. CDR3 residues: CASTFLTQNTEAFF. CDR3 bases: TGTGCCAGCACATTTTTGACCCAGAACACTGAAGCTTTCTTT.

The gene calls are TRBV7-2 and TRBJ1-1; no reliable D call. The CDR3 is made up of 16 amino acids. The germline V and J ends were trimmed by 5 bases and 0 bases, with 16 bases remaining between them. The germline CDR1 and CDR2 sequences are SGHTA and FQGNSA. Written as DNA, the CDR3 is TGTGCCAGCAGCCAAGTACGGTTCGGTCTGAACACTGAAGCTTTCTTT. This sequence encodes CASSQVRFGLNTEAFF.

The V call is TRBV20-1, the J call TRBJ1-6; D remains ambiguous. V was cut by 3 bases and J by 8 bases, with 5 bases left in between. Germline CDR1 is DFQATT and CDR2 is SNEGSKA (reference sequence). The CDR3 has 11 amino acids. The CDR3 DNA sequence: TGCAGTGCTAGTCTGGATTCACCCCTCCACTTT. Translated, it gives CSASLDSPLHF.

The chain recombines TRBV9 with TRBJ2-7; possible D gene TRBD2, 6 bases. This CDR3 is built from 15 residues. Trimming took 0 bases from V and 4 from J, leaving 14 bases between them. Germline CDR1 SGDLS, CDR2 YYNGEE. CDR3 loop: CASSVGAGDSYEQYF. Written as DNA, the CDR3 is TGTGCCAGCAGCGTAGGAGCGGGCGATTCATACGAGCAGTACTTC.

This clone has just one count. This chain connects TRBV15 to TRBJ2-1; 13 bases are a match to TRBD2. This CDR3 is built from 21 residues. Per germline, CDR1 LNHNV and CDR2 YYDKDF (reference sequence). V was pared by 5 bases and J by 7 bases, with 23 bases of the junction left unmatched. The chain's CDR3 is CATSGGAFPGLAGSVSNEQFF. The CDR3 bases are TGTGCCACCAGCGGAGGGGCATTTCCGGGACTAGCGGGAAGCGTGTCGAATGAGCAGTTCTTC.

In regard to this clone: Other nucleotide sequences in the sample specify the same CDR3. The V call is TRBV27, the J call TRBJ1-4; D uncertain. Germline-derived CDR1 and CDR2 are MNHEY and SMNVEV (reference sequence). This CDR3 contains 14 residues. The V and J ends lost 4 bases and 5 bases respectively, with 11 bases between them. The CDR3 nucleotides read TGTGCCAGCAGTTCAGATCGGAGAAATGAAAAACTGTTTTTT. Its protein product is CASSSDRRNEKLFF.

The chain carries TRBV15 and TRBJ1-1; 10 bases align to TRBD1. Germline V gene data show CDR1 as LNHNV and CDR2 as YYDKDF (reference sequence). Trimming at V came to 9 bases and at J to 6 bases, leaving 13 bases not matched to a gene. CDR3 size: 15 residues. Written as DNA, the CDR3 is TGTGCCACTGGGCAACTCCGGGACAGGGGTGCTGAAGCTTTCTTT. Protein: CATGQLRDRGAEAFF.

The CDR3 region has the DNA TGTGCCAGCAGCGTATCCGGGGGCGGAAAACTGTTTTTT. It translates to CASSVSGGGKLFF. The chain employs TRBV9 and TRBJ1-4; TRBD1 might be the D (6 bases). The CDR3 runs 13 residues. Germline CDR1 SGDLS, CDR2 YYNGEE. Trimming stripped 1 base from V and 10 bases from J, with 11 bases between.

The CDR3 DNA follows: TGCGCCAGCAGCGTAGACAGAAAGGGAAACACCATATATTTT. It translates to CASSVDRKGNTIYF. This chain joins TRBV5-1 and TRBJ1-3; tentatively, D is TRBD1 (5 bases). V was trimmed by 4 bases and J by 4 bases, leaving 12 bases between them. CDR3 length equals 14 residues. CDR1 is SGHRS, CDR2 YFSETQ, per germline.

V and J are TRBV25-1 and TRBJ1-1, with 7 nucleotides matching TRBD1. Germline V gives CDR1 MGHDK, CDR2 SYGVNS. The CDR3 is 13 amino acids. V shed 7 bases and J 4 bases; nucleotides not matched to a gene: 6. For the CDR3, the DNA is TGTGCCAGCACCAGACAGGGCTTCACTGAAGCTTTCTTT. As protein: CASTRQGFTEAFF.

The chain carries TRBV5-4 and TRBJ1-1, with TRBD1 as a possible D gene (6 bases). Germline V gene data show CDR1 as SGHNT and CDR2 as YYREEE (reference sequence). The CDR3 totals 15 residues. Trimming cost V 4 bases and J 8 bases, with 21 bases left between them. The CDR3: CASSLTTTGTLEAFF. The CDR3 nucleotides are TGTGCCAGCAGCCTCACGACCACCGGGACATTAGAAGCTTTCTTT.

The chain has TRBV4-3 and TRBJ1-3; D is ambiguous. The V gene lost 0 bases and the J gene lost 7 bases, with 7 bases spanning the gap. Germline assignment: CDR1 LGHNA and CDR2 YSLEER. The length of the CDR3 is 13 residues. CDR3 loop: CASSQDRGNTIYF. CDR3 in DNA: TGCGCCAGCAGCCAAGACCGAGGGAACACCATATATTTT.

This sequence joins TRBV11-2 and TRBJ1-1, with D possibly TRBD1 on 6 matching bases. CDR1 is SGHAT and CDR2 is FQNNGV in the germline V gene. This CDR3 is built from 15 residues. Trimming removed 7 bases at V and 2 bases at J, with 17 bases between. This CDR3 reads CASTYRGSGNTEAFF. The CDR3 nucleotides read TGTGCCAGCACCTATAGGGGGTCAGGAAACACTGAAGCTTTCTTT.

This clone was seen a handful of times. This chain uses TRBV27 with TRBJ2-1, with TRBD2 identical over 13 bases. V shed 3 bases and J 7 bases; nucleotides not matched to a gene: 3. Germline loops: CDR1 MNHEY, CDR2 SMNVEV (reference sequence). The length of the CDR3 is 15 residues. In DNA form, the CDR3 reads TGTGCCAGCAGTTTGACTAGCGGGGGGCAAAATGAGCAGTTCTTC. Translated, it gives CASSLTSGGQNEQFF.

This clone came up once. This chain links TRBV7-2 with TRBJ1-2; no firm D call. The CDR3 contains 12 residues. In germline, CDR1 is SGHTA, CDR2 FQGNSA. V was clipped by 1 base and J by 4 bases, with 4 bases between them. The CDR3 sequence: CASSLGPYGYTF. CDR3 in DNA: TGTGCCAGCAGCTTAGGACCCTATGGCTACACCTTC.